A selection of T cell receptor beta chains follows, all from one sample in a study of early T cells in non-severe SARS-CoV-2 infection. TCRdb used MiXCR to reprocess the 5' RACE reads, holding one entry per CDR3 protein. The repertoire holds 75,000 to 90,000 distinct CDR3 sequences, with approximately 6% as singletons. The specimen was whole blood. Receptors were obtained from an adult who was a healthcare worker with PCR-confirmed SARS-CoV-2 infection or an uninfected control (not recorded which). Both conserved end residues are trimmed from each CDR3.

>TRBV7-9|16
ASSLRQGVSSGANVLT
>TRBV19|13
ASSISRGSSYEQY
>TRBV2|9
ASSTGSEAF
>TRBV6-6|12
ASSEGTTVYEQY
>TRBV20-1|11
SSIRDGSYEQY
>TRBV5-1|12
ASSLGKVNTEAF
>TRBV9|15
ASSVHWTSGRWDEQF
>TRBV13|14
ASSQRTGSGDEKLF
>TRBV6-8|13
ASSSPLGGDDIQY
>TRBV20-1|11
SAERGDQETQY
>TRBV28|12
ASSSAGREEKLF
>TRBV12-3/TRBV12-4|12
ASRTSGNINEQF
>TRBV3-1|12
ASSQGPTHQPQH
>TRBV7-6|13
ASSLSGSGYNEQF
>TRBV18|15
ASSPLGRTANTGELF
>TRBV9|14
ASSVAPAGRTDTQY
>TRBV4-2|11
ASSQVVGNEQF
>TRBV12-3/TRBV12-4|12
ASSVRDWDPEAF
>TRBV20-1|11
SAVTSGGREQY
>TRBV28|12
ASSLTNDRNGYT
>TRBV30|12
AWSVMSGKETQY
>TRBV12-3/TRBV12-4|11
ASSPGPNSPLH
>TRBV20-1|10
SVKRGSTEAF
>TRBV6-4|12
ASSASGGADTQY
>TRBV20-1|16
SARKRTSGRARVIEQF
>TRBV12-3/TRBV12-4|10
ASGTGVGEQF
>TRBV3-1|12
ASSQQRGYTEAF
>TRBV2|15
ASSSGTSTTVRHEQY
>TRBV28|15
ASRHDLGPHSGNTIY
>TRBV20-1|13
SARDLGQWVNEQF
>TRBV6-2/TRBV6-3|13
ASTRGPSTNEKLF
>TRBV11-2|12
ASSQRQGVNGYT
>TRBV2|10
ASSGEVTEAF
>TRBV6-6|15
ASSSPGGANYNSPLH
>TRBV5-6|11
ASSSGGISPQH
>TRBV7-2|10
ASSLVGDEAF
>TRBV20-1|12
SARGGRGNTEAF
>TRBV9|15
ASSVAGLAGGTDTQY
>TRBV7-9|11
ASSTRLSYEQY
>TRBV5-1|13
ASSLDRPSNTEAF
>TRBV7-2|12
ASSREGYTDTQY